This T cell receptor beta chain was sequenced during a study of T cells in Graves' hyperthyroidism and ophthalmopathy. Per the germline V gene, CDR1 is DFQATT and CDR2 is SNEGSKA (reference sequence). The CDR3 totals 15 residues. RNA transcripts served as the template for amplifying TCR beta CDR3 regions. HTBI primers were used for first-round RT-PCR of the TCR CDR3. TCRdb itself ran the multiplex PCR reads through MiXCR, one entry per CDR3 protein. Here the sample spans about 250,000 distinct CDR3 sequences, roughly 22% being singletons. This receptor was identified in a young man with Graves' ophthalmopathy. The chain combines TRBV20-1 with TRBJ2-1; D gene unclear. The material sequenced was blood. The CDR3 region is CSRLKDIAPYNEQFF. The CDR3 region has the DNA TGCAGCCGGTTAAAAGACATAGCCCCGTACAATGAGCAGTTCTTC.